This T cell receptor (beta chain) appears in the sequencing data of a study of cytotoxic CD8 clonotypes in ibrutinib-treated CLL. Measured with immunoSEQ multiplex PCR; TCRdb has only the in-frame clones, and not every one. The table includes around 330,000 clones, 67% detected once. The CDR3 spans 15 residues. The V gene's germline CDR1 is SGHNT and CDR2 YYREEE (reference sequence). V was pared by 0 bases and J by 5 bases, with 7 bases of the junction left unmatched. This sequence joins TRBV5-4 and TRBJ2-5; TRBD1 matches at 7 bases. The origin of this receptor is a human donor with chronic lymphocytic leukemia. The sample here was PBMCs, taken after 36 months of ibrutinib treatment. The CDR3 spells CASSLEGALGETQYF. For the CDR3, the DNA is TGTGCCAGCAGCTTGGAGGGGGCGCTTGGGGAGACCCAGTACTTC.